One T cell receptor beta chain is described in this entry. This entry is derived from a study of Ad26.COV2.S vaccination and SARS-CoV-2 variants. Sequencing was performed with immunoSEQ multiplex PCR; in TCRdb, only in-frame clones are kept and a portion is missing. The data hold 380,000 or so clones, with less than 90% observed a single time. The treatment is: about 20 received Ad26.COV2.S at low or high dose, single or two shots; roughly 5 received placebo; per-sample allocation not given. Sampling was done on day 63 after the first vaccine or placebo injection. Trimming at V came to 8 bases and at J to 6 bases, leaving 12 bases not matched to a gene. CDR1 is LNHDA and CDR2 is SQIVND in the germline V gene (reference sequence). The CDR3 runs 16 residues.

This rearrangement joins TRBV19 to TRBJ1-4; TRBD1 matches 10 bases. Material: peripheral blood, obtained in a trial of Ad26.COV2.S vaccine versus placebo. This clonotype originated in a person between 18 and 60 years old who received the Ad26.COV2.S COVID-19 vaccine or a placebo. CDR3 nucleotide sequence: TGTGCCAGTTACTCCGGGACAGGGGCGCCCCATGAAAAACTGTTTTTT. Translating gives CASYSGTGAPHEKLFF.